This TCR beta chain was captured in a study of blood T cell repertoires in COVID-19. About the study: T cells, B-cell-depleted T cells, or PBMCs supplied cDNA or gDNA.

The CDR3 spans 13 residues. Trimming stripped 2 bases from V and 1 base from J, with 6 bases between. In the study's own analysis: Amplified reference gene primers provided the basis for estimating nucleated cell counts. Data came from immunoSEQ multiplex PCR; TCRdb stores just in-frame clones and leaves some out. The D gene and trimming were derived from the DNA, and the V and J assignments and clone size from that table. The data hold about 160,000 clones, with 90% observed a single time. The V call is TRBV12-3 or TRBV12-4, the J call TRBJ2-7; D gene uncertain. The sample was peripheral blood. The origin of this receptor is a man aged 55 to 70 with active or convalescent COVID-19. This CDR3 is CASSLYGSYEQYF. The CDR3, as DNA: TGTGCCAGCAGTTTATACGGGTCCTACGAGCAGTACTTC.